Each of the 20 T cell receptor beta chains below was sequenced from the same sample in a study of cytomegalovirus exposure and HLA in healthy donors. Primers included in the PCR were 60 Vbeta and 13 Jbeta primers. Data came from immunoSEQ multiplex PCR; TCRdb stores just in-frame clones and leaves some out. The repertoire includes 97,000 or so clones, about 74% of them detected once, and 9.6% sits in the top ten. The sequencing sample was made of PBMCs. The receptors derive from a male donor in good health and CMV-seropositive.

The rearrangement links TRBV5-4 to TRBJ2-7, with 15 bases lining up with TRBD2. V lost 4 bases, J lost 7 bases, and 6 bases stayed unmatched. Germline V gene lookup returns CDR1 SGHNT and CDR2 YYREEE (reference sequence). The CDR3 covers 15 residues. CDR3 protein: CASSIGTSGRWEQYF. The CDR3 nucleotides are TGTGCCAGCAGCATCGGGACTAGCGGGAGGTGGGAGCAGTACTTC.

This clone has only a few counts. The CDR3 loop reads CSDRTAEETQYF. DNA for the CDR3: TGCAGCGACCGGACAGCAGAAGAGACCCAGTACTTC. V and J are TRBV29-1 and TRBJ2-5; possible D gene TRBD1, 6 bases. This CDR3 spans 12 amino acids. The germline V gene has CDR1 SQVTM and CDR2 ANQGSEA. Trimming cost V 7 bases and J 3 bases, with 12 bases left between them.

A word on this clone: The identical CDR3 is also encoded by other nucleotide sequences in the sample. The chain recombines TRBV5-6 with TRBJ2-5, with TRBD2 matching 12 bases. The ends lost 4 bases at V and 1 base at J; junction bases unmatched: 11. The CDR3 extends over 18 amino acids. Germline CDR1 and CDR2: SGHDT and YYEEEE. The DNA of the CDR3 is TGTGCCAGCAGCGTACTAGCGGGAGGCCTAATCTTCCAAGAGACCCAGTACTTC. Amino acid sequence: CASSVLAGGLIFQETQYF.

V gene TRBV2 combines with J gene TRBJ1-4; D is ambiguous. The germline gives CDR1 SNHLY, CDR2 FYNNEI. The CDR3 totals 13 residues. V was trimmed by 6 bases and J by 10 bases, leaving 15 bases between them. The CDR3 loop is CASRVREDGKLFF. The CDR3 nucleotides are TGTGCCAGCAGGGTACGGGAAGATGGAAAACTGTTTTTT.

This clone has just one count. This sequence joins TRBV7-8 and TRBJ2-3, with 9 bases identical to TRBD2. The germline V gene encodes CDR1 SGHVS and CDR2 FQNEAQ. Trimming removed 3 bases from V and 2 bases from J; junction bases left unmatched: 12. CDR3 size: 18 residues. The CDR3 nucleotides read TGTGCCAGCAGCTTTCCCAGGGGGGCTAGCGGGATCACAGATACGCAGTATTTT. Encoded protein: CASSFPRGASGITDTQYF.

This clone was seen only once. The chain carries TRBV30 and TRBJ2-2, with 7 bases lining up with TRBD1. Germline loops: CDR1 GTSNPN, CDR2 SVGIG (reference sequence). The V and J ends lost 3 bases and 3 bases, in that order; junction bases with no gene match: 10. The CDR3 runs 16 residues. Here the CDR3 reads CAWSAIGGWDTGELFF. CDR3 nucleotides: TGTGCCTGGAGCGCTATAGGGGGCTGGGACACCGGGGAGCTGTTTTTT.

CDR3 DNA: TGCGCCAGCAGCTTGGAAGGGAGCGATAATTCACCCCTCCACTTT. This gives the protein CASSLEGSDNSPLHF. The V call is TRBV5-1, the J call TRBJ1-6; no clear D. The CDR3 is 15 amino acids. Germline CDR1 is SGHRS and CDR2 is YFSETQ. The V end was cut by 0 bases, the J end by 5 bases, with 9 bases between.

This chain connects TRBV11-3 to TRBJ1-4, with D possibly being TRBD1 (6 bases). Germline V gene sequence: CDR1 SGHNT, CDR2 YENEEA. V lost 3 bases to trimming and J lost 1 base, with 9 bases between them. This CDR3 is built from 15 residues. The CDR3 DNA follows: TGTGCCAGCAGCTTTTTACAGGGAACTAATGAAAAACTGTTTTTT. Protein product: CASSFLQGTNEKLFF.

The chain uses TRBV7-3 and TRBJ2-2, with unresolved D. CDR1 is SGHTA and CDR2 is FQGTGA in the germline V gene. This CDR3 is built from 12 residues. V was cut by 5 bases and J by 4 bases, with 5 bases left in between. The CDR3 coding sequence is TGTGCCAGCAGCCTCCGCACCGGGGAGCTGTTTTTT. It specifies CASSLRTGELFF.

V usage is TRBV10-3 and J usage is TRBJ2-5; the match to TRBD1 covers 11 bases. With the DNA end fitting TRBJ2-7 better, the J assignment may be wrong. The V gene's germline CDR1 is ENHRY and CDR2 SYGVKD. CDR3 length: 16 residues. CDR3 nucleotide sequence: TGTGCCATCAGTGACCCCGCGGGACAGGGGGCCTACGAGCAGTACTTC. It is translated as CAISDPAGQGAYEQYF.

This clone was detected once. The chain couples TRBV6-5 to TRBJ1-1; 8 bases fit TRBD1. The junction had 6 bases not matched to a gene; V was cut back by 0 bases and J by 3 bases. The CDR3 consists of 16 residues. Germline V gives CDR1 MNHEY, CDR2 SVGAGI. The CDR3 region has the DNA TGTGCCAGCAGTTACTCGCGGACAGGGACCCACACTGAAGCTTTCTTT. Amino acids: CASSYSRTGTHTEAFF.

The rearrangement joins TRBV9 to TRBJ2-1; tentatively, D is TRBD2 (5 bases). Trimming took 6 bases from V and 5 from J, leaving 12 bases between them. This CDR3 is built from 13 residues. Looked up from germline, CDR1 is SGDLS and CDR2 is YYNGEE. CDR3 region: CASTPGNNNEQFF. The CDR3 region has the DNA TGTGCCAGCACCCCGGGAAATAACAATGAGCAGTTCTTC.

The gene calls are TRBV25-1 and TRBJ1-1; TRBD1 might be the D (5 bases). This CDR3 is built from 13 residues. Per the germline V gene, CDR1 is MGHDK and CDR2 is SYGVNS. V was shortened by 7 bases and J by 3 bases, with 12 bases between the two germline ends. DNA for the CDR3: TGTGCCAGCAAATCGGCGGGGGACACTGAAGCTTTCTTT. Translating gives CASKSAGDTEAFF.

V and J are TRBV10-3 and TRBJ2-3, with 10 bases matching TRBD1. Germline V gene sequence: CDR1 ENHRY, CDR2 SYGVKD. J was trimmed by 4 bases and V by 0 bases; bases with no gene match: 10. There are 18 residues in the CDR3. In DNA, the CDR3 is TGTGCCATCAGTGAGTCGGGACAGGGGCTCGGAGTAGCAGATACGCAGTATTTT. Protein product: CAISESGQGLGVADTQYF.

The V gene is TRBV15, the J gene TRBJ1-3; D ambiguous. Trimming stripped 0 bases from V and 6 bases from J, with 15 bases between. CDR3 length: 16 amino acids. In germline, CDR1 is LNHNV, CDR2 YYDKDF (reference sequence). The CDR3 protein is CATSRDLTVRENTIYF. CDR3 coding DNA: TGTGCCACCAGCAGAGATCTCACAGTCCGGGAAAACACCATATATTTT.

The chain is built from TRBV19 and TRBJ1-1; D call uncertain. V lost 2 bases, J lost 0 bases, and 10 bases lay in between. The length of the CDR3 is 15 residues. Germline V gene sequence: CDR1 LNHDA, CDR2 SQIVND (reference sequence). The CDR3: CASSIRSSMNTEAFF. The CDR3 nucleotides are TGTGCCAGTAGTATACGAAGCTCCATGAACACTGAAGCTTTCTTT.

This chain joins TRBV2 and TRBJ1-1; D is uncertain. Trimming cost V 4 bases and J 3 bases, with 12 bases left between them. CDR1 and CDR2 (germline): SNHLY, FYNNEI. The CDR3 length is 14 residues. CDR3 in DNA: TGTGCCAGCAGTGTTCGACACAGTGACACTGAAGCTTTCTTT. Translation: CASSVRHSDTEAFF.

In its sample, this clone ranks as medium-sized. The rearrangement links TRBV28 to TRBJ2-1; TRBD2 agrees at 12 bases. There are 15 residues in the CDR3. Germline values: CDR1 MDHEN, CDR2 SYDVKM. V lost 5 bases and J lost 9; bases outside the gene matches: 8. CDR3 bases: TGTGCCAGCAGTCCATCTAGCGGGAGGGTCTTTGAGCAGTTCTTC. Its protein is CASSPSSGRVFEQFF.

This chain joins TRBV19 and TRBJ2-7, with 10 bases aligning to TRBD2. The CDR3 covers 15 residues. V lost 4 bases and J lost 3; bases outside the gene matches: 6. Germline CDR1 reads LNHDA; CDR2 reads SQIVND (reference sequence). DNA of the CDR3: TGTGCCAGTAGTAGCGGAGCGGGAGGGCTCTACGAGCAGTACTTC. This sequence encodes CASSSGAGGLYEQYF.

This clone was detected a few times. V and J are TRBV7-2 and TRBJ2-1, with D maybe TRBD2 (6 bases). The ends were cut back, 0 bases at V and 0 bases at J, with 9 bases in the middle. Germline CDR1 reads SGHTA; CDR2 reads FQGNSA. This CDR3 comprises 16 residues. The CDR3 reads CASSLALGSSYNEQFF. CDR3 coding DNA: TGTGCCAGCAGCTTAGCGCTCGGGAGCTCCTACAATGAGCAGTTCTTC.